A selection of T cell receptor beta chains follows, all from one sample in a study of cytomegalovirus exposure and HLA in healthy donors. Using immunoSEQ multiplex PCR, the repertoire was profiled, and TCRdb retains in-frame clones only, with some absent. The sample has some 48,000 clones, 88% seen once; the top ten hold about 6.7%. The sample was PBMCs. The receptors come from a woman aged 25 to 39 in good health and CMV-seronegative. Each CDR3 is given with its conserved first and last residue. The order of the fields is V gene, clone size, J gene, CDR3 protein. The size of a clone is reported for some rows only, either as once, few or many, or as a class for expanded clones.

v_call: TRBV6-5
clone_size: .
j_call: TRBJ2-6
cdr3_aa: CASSYGQPGANVLTF

v_call: TRBV9
clone_size: .
j_call: TRBJ2-1
cdr3_aa: CASSLRQVGNEQFF

v_call: TRBV4-3
clone_size: .
j_call: TRBJ2-2
cdr3_aa: CASSPNVAGGAGELFF

v_call: TRBV28
clone_size: .
j_call: TRBJ1-1
cdr3_aa: CASSLSRMNTEAFF

v_call: TRBV5-1
clone_size: .
j_call: TRBJ2-3
cdr3_aa: CASFTSTDTQYF

v_call: TRBV19
clone_size: .
j_call: TRBJ1-2
cdr3_aa: CASSTRDRNGYTF

v_call: TRBV9
clone_size: .
j_call: TRBJ2-2
cdr3_aa: CASSPLDRVTGELFF

v_call: TRBV7-3
clone_size: few
j_call: TRBJ2-1
cdr3_aa: CASSGPGLAVEQFF

v_call: TRBV30
clone_size: .
j_call: TRBJ2-1
cdr3_aa: CAWSVGGENEQFF

v_call: TRBV28
clone_size: .
j_call: TRBJ2-7
cdr3_aa: CASSSQRPYEQYF

v_call: TRBV6-5
clone_size: .
j_call: TRBJ1-3
cdr3_aa: CASSPDSHSGNTIYF

v_call: TRBV28
clone_size: .
j_call: TRBJ1-4
cdr3_aa: CASSLAGGPTNEKLFF

v_call: TRBV5-1
clone_size: .
j_call: TRBJ2-3
cdr3_aa: CASGSGRAEGTDTQYF

v_call: TRBV7-2
clone_size: .
j_call: TRBJ2-1
cdr3_aa: CASSTSGGPYNEQFF